This T cell receptor (beta chain) was sequenced for a study of blood T cell repertoires in COVID-19. The CDR3 consists of 15 residues. Germline loops: CDR1 SNHLY, CDR2 FYNNEI. V shed 5 bases and J 0 bases; nucleotides not matched to a gene: 5. This clone was detected a few times. Measured with immunoSEQ multiplex PCR; TCRdb has only the in-frame clones, and not every one. The sample includes under 130,000 clones, 81% of them seen just once. This clonotype originated in a man older than 75 with acute or convalescent COVID-19. Sequences were obtained from peripheral blood. The gene calls are TRBV2 and TRBJ1-2, with 8 bases lining up with TRBD1. CDR3 nucleotides: TGTGCCAGCAGTTCTCCGGACAGGGCTAACTATGGCTACACCTTC. Protein sequence: CASSSPDRANYGYTF.